This T cell receptor beta chain was recovered during a study of CD8+ T cells in alopecia areata. Following extraction, RNA underwent reverse transcription to cDNA, which served as the sequencing template. TCRdb's table, derived via immunoSEQ multiplex PCR, lists solely in-frame clones and lacks some. The sample lists about 110,000 clones; approximately 59% were seen once. CD4+ and CD8+ T cells were sorted from PBMCs. With regard to this clone: Its target is unknown.

Per germline, CDR1 MGHRA and CDR2 YSYEKL. The CDR3 covers 16 residues. The trim removed 5 bases at V and 3 bases at J, leaving 5 bases unmatched. Study results and limitations: Among patients, TCR sharing was less clear than in mice, a difference possibly due in part to HLA diversity in the patient population. Lesional tissue from the scalp (especially in alopecia totalis/universalis) showed higher clonality than normal scalp.

The sequence was collected from a human donor in good health. The rearrangement links TRBV4-1 to TRBJ2-3; 13 positions agree with TRBD2. The sample taken for sequencing was CD8+ T cells sorted from blood. The CDR3 spells CASSVILAGGTDTQYF. CDR3 nucleotides: TGCGCCAGCAGCGTAATACTAGCGGGGGGGACAGATACGCAGTATTTT.